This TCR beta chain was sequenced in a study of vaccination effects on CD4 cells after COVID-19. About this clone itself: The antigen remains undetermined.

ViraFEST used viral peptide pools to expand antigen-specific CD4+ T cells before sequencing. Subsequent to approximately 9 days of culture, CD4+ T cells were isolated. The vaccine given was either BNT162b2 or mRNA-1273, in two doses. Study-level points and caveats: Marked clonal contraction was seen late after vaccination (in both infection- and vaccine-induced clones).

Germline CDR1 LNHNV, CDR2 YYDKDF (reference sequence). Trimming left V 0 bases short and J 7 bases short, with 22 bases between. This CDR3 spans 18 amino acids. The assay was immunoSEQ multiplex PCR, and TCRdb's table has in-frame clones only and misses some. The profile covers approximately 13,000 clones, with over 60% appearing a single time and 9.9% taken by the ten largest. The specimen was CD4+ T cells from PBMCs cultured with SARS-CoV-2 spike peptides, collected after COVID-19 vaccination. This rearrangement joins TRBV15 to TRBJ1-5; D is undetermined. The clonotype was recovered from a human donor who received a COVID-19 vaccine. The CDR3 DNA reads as TGTGCCACCAGCAGAGATCACCTTCGAGGGAGGCGTTGGCAGCCCCAGCATTTT. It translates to CATSRDHLRGRRWQPQHF.